The 12 T cell receptor beta chains reported below all come from one sample, sequenced in a study of blood T cells in healthy people across ages (dated by TCRdb to between 2014 and 2016). The library was made by 5' RACE. The data were produced on an Illumina HiSeq 2500. A second 7 to 11 cycle PCR used a sample-barcoded 5' primer and a J-beta primer mix. TCRdb trimmed the raw reads at Q25, called clones with MiXCR and kept productive beta chains. Each record represents a unique CDR3 protein, reported with the most common genes and DNA among its rows. The sample data list 1,300,000 or so distinct CDR3 sequences, and 45% to 70% of these were observed just once. 6.5% to 8.5% of the sample lies in the top ten. The material sequenced was blood. The receptors shown here come from a man in his late teens or twenties in good health.

The chain links TRBV20-1 to TRBJ2-1; 7 nucleotides align to TRBD2. CDR1 is DFQATT, CDR2 SNEGSKA, per germline (reference sequence). The CDR3 has 18 amino acids. V shed 0 bases and J 3 bases; nucleotides not matched to a gene: 14. Here the CDR3 reads CSARDLGRSGVHYNEQFF. As DNA, the CDR3 is TGCAGTGCTAGAGATTTGGGTAGGAGCGGGGTTCACTACAATGAGCAGTTCTTC.

This clonotype showed up many times. This sequence joins TRBV6-1 and TRBJ2-7; no clear D. V was shortened by 4 bases and J by 3 bases, with 4 bases between the two germline ends. The CDR3 spans 11 residues. Germline-derived CDR1 and CDR2 are MNHNS and SASEGT. The CDR3 sequence is CASSGNYEQYF. CDR3 sequence (DNA): TGTGCCAGCAGTGGAAACTACGAGCAGTACTTC.

Concerning this clonotype: A clone one base away is much larger, so this may be a read error. The J gene is TRBJ2-6, the V gene TRBV6-5, with unresolved D. The V gene lost 6 bases and the J gene lost 0 bases, with 6 bases spanning the gap. Germline CDR1 is MNHEY and CDR2 is SVGAGI. The CDR3 extends over 14 amino acids. The CDR3 nucleotides read TGTGCCAGCAGGAACGTCTCTGGGGCCAACGTCCTGACTTTC. Protein sequence: CASRNVSGANVLTF.

DNA of the CDR3: TGTGCCAGCGCTAGCGGAGAAGAGACCCAGTACTTC. Its translation is CASASGEETQYF. The rearrangement links TRBV7-9 to TRBJ2-5; 7 bases match TRBD2. The CDR3 is made up of 12 amino acids. Germline-derived CDR1 and CDR2 are SEHNR and FQNEAQ (reference sequence). The trim removed 8 bases at V and 3 bases at J, leaving 3 bases unmatched.

The gene calls are TRBV4-2 and TRBJ2-1; 9 bases line up with TRBD2. Germline CDR1 LGHNA, CDR2 YNFKEQ. With 1 base clipped from V and 6 bases from J, the junction kept 10 bases outside the gene matches. This CDR3 contains 17 residues. The CDR3 nucleotides read TGTGCCAGCAGCCAAGTCCCTCGGGGCGGGAGGGCCAATGAGCAGTTCTTC. This encodes CASSQVPRGGRANEQFF.

Regarding this clonotype: A much larger clone lies one base from this, so it may be a read error. This chain joins TRBV29-1 and TRBJ1-2; 7 nucleotides line up with TRBD1. CDR1 and CDR2 (germline): SQVTM, ANQGSEA. With V trimmed by 7 bases and J by 4 bases, 21 bases remained unmatched. This CDR3 comprises 17 residues. The CDR3 here is CSAHRAGGRRDLYGYTF. The CDR3 DNA reads TGCAGCGCCCACAGGGCAGGGGGTCGGCGGGACCTCTATGGCTACACCTTC.

The rearrangement links TRBV29-1 to TRBJ2-4; D not resolved. CDR3 size: 13 residues. Germline V CDR1 and CDR2: SQVTM, ANQGSEA. The CDR3 sequence: CSAQTAAKNIQYF. DNA for the CDR3: TGCAGTGCGCAAACCGCGGCCAAAAACATTCAGTACTTC.

This clonotype was counted a few times. The J gene is TRBJ2-3, the V gene TRBV7-2; D is unclear. The germline gives CDR1 SGHTA, CDR2 FQGNSA. Trimming cost V 2 bases and J 6 bases, with 9 bases left between them. The CDR3 extends over 13 amino acids. The CDR3 here is CASSLFPSDTQYF. Here the CDR3 DNA reads TGTGCCAGCAGCTTATTCCCCTCGGATACGCAGTATTTT.

As for this clonotype: The junction shows a germline mismatch at one end, possibly a read error. The chain couples TRBV5-1 to TRBJ2-3; D is unresolved. The CDR3 runs to 15 residues. Looked up from germline, CDR1 is SGHRS and CDR2 is YFSETQ. CDR3 protein: CASSLDGISTDTQYF. DNA for the CDR3: TGCGCCAGCAGCTTGGATGGGATTAGCACGGATACGCAGTATTTT.

Ten or more counts support this clonotype. The rearrangement joins TRBV10-1 to TRBJ2-7, with no clear D. Per the germline V gene, CDR1 is WNHNN and CDR2 is SYGVQD (reference sequence). V was trimmed by 2 bases and J by 4 bases, leaving 6 bases between them. The CDR3 covers 12 residues. CDR3 DNA: TGCGCCAGCAGTGAGGGTCTTTACGAGCAGTACTTC. It specifies CASSEGLYEQYF.

This clonotype was detected a few times. The chain combines TRBV27 with TRBJ2-7; 7 nucleotides match TRBD1. Trimming cost V 5 bases and J 3 bases; bases outside gene matches: 10. Germline V gives CDR1 MNHEY, CDR2 SMNVEV (reference sequence). The CDR3 consists of 15 residues. In DNA form, the CDR3 reads TGTGCCAGCAGTCACCGGGACAGAGGGGACTACGAGCAGTACTTC. It is translated as CASSHRDRGDYEQYF.

The sample holds many counts of this clonotype. J is TRBJ2-1 and V is TRBV4-2, with 7 bases that match TRBD1. V shed 3 bases, J shed 5 bases, and the junction held 10 bases outside the gene matches. The CDR3 sequence is 16 residues long. Germline V gene lookup returns CDR1 LGHNA and CDR2 YNFKEQ. CDR3 amino acids: CASSQGTGTADNEQFF. CDR3 in DNA: TGTGCCAGCAGCCAGGGAACCGGGACAGCAGACAATGAGCAGTTCTTC.